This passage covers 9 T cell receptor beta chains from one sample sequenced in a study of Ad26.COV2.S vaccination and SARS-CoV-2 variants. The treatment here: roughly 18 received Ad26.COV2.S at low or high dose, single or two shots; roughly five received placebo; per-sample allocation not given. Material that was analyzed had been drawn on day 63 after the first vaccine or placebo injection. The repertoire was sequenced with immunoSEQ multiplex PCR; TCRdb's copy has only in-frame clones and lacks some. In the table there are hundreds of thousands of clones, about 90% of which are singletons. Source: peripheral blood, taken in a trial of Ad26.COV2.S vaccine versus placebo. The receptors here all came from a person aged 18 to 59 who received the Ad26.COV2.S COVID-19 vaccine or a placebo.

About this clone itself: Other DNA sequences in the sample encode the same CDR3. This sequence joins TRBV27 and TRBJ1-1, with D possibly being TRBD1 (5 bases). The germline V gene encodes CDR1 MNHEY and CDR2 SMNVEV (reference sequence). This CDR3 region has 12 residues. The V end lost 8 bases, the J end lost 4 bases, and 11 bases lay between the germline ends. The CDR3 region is CASARRGTEAFF. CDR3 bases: TGTGCCAGCGCACGTAGGGGCACTGAAGCTTTCTTT.

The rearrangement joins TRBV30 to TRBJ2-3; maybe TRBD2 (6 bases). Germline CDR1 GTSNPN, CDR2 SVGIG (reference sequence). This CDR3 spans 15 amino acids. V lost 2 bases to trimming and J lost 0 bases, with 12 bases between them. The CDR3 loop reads CAWSRTSGSTDTQYF. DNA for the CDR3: TGTGCCTGGAGTAGGACCAGCGGGAGCACAGATACGCAGTATTTT.

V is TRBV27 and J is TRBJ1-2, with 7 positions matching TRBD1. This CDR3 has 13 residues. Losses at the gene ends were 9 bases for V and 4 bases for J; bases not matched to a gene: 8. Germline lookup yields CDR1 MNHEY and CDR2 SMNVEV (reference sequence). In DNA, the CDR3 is TGTGCCAGTCGGGACAGCAGTGGCTATGGCTACACCTTC. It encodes CASRDSSGYGYTF.

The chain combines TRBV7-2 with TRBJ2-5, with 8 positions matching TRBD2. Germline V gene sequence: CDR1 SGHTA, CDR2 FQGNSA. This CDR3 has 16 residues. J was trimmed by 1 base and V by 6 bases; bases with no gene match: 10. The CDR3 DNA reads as TGTGCCAGCAGATCCGCCGGGACTAGGTCCCAAGAGACCCAGTACTTC. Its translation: CASRSAGTRSQETQYF.

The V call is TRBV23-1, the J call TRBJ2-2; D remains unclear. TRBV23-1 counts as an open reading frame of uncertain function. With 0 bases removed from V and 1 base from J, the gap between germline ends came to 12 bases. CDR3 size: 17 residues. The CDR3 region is CASSQSPGRRNTGELFF. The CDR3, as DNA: TGCGCCAGCAGTCAATCACCGGGCAGGAGGAACACCGGGGAGCTGTTTTTT.

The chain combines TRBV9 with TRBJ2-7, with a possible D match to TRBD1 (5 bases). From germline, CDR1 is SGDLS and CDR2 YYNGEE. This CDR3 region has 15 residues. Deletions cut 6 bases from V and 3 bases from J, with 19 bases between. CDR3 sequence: CASTPTATNDYEQYF. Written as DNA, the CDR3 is TGTGCCAGCACCCCGACAGCGACCAACGACTACGAGCAGTACTTC.

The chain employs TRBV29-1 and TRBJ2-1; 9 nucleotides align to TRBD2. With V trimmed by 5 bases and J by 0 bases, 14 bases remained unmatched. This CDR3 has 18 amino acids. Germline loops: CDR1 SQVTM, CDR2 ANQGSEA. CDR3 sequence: CSVRSSGTPTSSYNEQFF. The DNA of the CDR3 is TGCAGCGTTAGGTCTAGCGGGACTCCAACTTCCTCCTACAATGAGCAGTTCTTC.

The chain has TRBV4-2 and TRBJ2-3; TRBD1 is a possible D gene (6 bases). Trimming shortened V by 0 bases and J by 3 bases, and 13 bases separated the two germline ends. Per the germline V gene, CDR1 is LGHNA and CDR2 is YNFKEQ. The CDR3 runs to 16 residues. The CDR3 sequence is CASSQDRGIGTDTQYF. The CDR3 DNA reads TGTGCCAGCAGCCAAGATAGGGGGATTGGGACAGATACGCAGTATTTT.

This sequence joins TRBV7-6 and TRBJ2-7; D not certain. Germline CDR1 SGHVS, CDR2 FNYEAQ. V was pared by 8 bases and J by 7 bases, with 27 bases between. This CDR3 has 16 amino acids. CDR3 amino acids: CASSLNAGLKLVEQYF. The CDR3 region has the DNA TGTGCCAGCTCCCTCAACGCCGGGCTAAAACTTGTTGAGCAGTACTTC.